The text below deals with one TCR beta chain. Its antigen is unknown. The sample holds no much larger clone one base away, and base qualities are not on file. Taken with the paper, the label for time point translates to: baseline before first vaccination. What this sample's treatment or condition label stands for: meningococcal conjugate vaccine given as trial control. Vaccinee samples came from UK trials COV001 and COV002, including a single-blind randomized controlled phase 2/3 trial of AZD1222 (ChAdOx1 nCoV-19) in healthy adults. Trial participant PBMC samples were collected at day 0 and day 28 after the second dose for TCRbeta chain sequencing. Looking up the germline V gene yields CDR1 MNHEY and CDR2 SVGAGI. From V the trimming removes 6 bases and from J it removes 0 bases, while the gene matches leave 7 bases of the junction unaccounted for. Its CDR3 holds 15 amino acids, cysteine through phenylalanine. Left in the record is the CDR3 DNA by itself, 45 bases read in frame from the first base.

The data are from a study of T cell responses to AZD1222 COVID-19 vaccine (dated by TCRdb to the early 2020s). Regarding the research as a whole: A total of approximately 230 trial participants underwent TCR sequencing, of whom about 200 received two doses of AZD1222 and about 25 received two doses of the MenACWY control vaccine. Enrollment into the trials was organized by age into subgroups of 18-55, 56-69 and 70-plus years, and those subgroups contained about 150, 27 and 61 TCR-sequenced participants, respectively. On the study overall, not on this receptor specifically: Participants were mostly white British, with more females than males. The authors suggested clonal diversity may have been underestimated. The 56-69-year group was small, and its depth increase did not reach significance, likely because of low power. The whole spike protein was spanned by vaccine-associated CD4 TCRs, and dominant responses were seen in regions 160-218 and 743-854. Spike-specific TCR breadth and depth rose significantly after two AZD1222 doses compared with day 0 and with MenACWY recipients. Because no samples from the day 14 peak response were available, repertoires could be characterized only after the peak T cell response. Nearly half of unique spike-specific TCRs reportedly recognized epitopes outside regions mutated in the B.1.351 and B.1.1.7 variants. Conclusions about previously exposed vaccinees are limited, since just five to seven AZD1222 recipients were seropositive for SARS-CoV-2 at baseline.

The CDR3 regions of human TCRbeta chains were analyzed by immunosequencing. Under the source paper's analysis protocol: TCRs in the repertoires were compared against a reference library of SARS-CoV-2-specific TCRs that had been generated with the MIRA antigen-specificity platform. Breadth was defined as the fraction of unique TCRs that were SARS-CoV-2-associated. Depth was defined as the fraction of total T cells that were SARS-CoV-2-associated. Using the MIRA data, every spike-specific TCR was mapped to the spike region that the TCR reacted to and assigned to either a CD4 or a CD8 class. Log10-transformed breadth and depth values were compared by one-way ANOVA with Sidak's multiple comparisons tests. Here the immuneACCESS table is served through TCRdb, limited to in-frame sequences with V and J called. Missing clones are a known gap in these copies; in checked studies unresolved V genes cover under half, and the rest lacks a known reason. D and trimming were read from the DNA, whereas the V and J calls and clone size are those reported in that table. The sample records fewer than 85,000 clones, under 95% of which are singletons. Roughly 7% of the sample lies in the top ten.

Recombination joined TRBV6-5 with TRBJ2-7; TRBD1 aligns with 8 central bases. The receptor comes from an adult in good health. The sample here was peripheral blood, taken on day 0 of MenACWY control vaccination. This receptor has the CDR3 CASRIRTGSSYEQYF. The bases read TGTGCCAGCAGAATCAGGACAGGGAGCTCCTACGAGCAGTACTTC.